These 32 T cell receptor beta chains were sequenced from one sample in a study of cytomegalovirus exposure and HLA in healthy donors. The PCR made use of 60 Vbeta and 13 Jbeta primers. The method was immunoSEQ multiplex PCR; TCRdb's version includes in-frame clones alone and lacks a portion of them. The sample contains around 150,000 clones, roughly 90% of which appear only once. The sample taken for sequencing was PBMCs. The receptors come from a woman younger than 35 in good health and CMV-seronegative.

This chain joins TRBV27 and TRBJ2-6; a possible D gene is TRBD2 (6 bases). Germline V gives CDR1 MNHEY, CDR2 SMNVEV (reference sequence). Deletions cut 0 bases from V and 0 bases from J, with 18 bases between. This CDR3 has 20 residues. The CDR3 DNA sequence: TGTGCCAGCAGTTTATCAGCGGAGGCGGGACGGACCTCTGGGGCCAACGTCCTGACTTTC. Its translation is CASSLSAEAGRTSGANVLTF.

The rearrangement links TRBV30 to TRBJ2-3, with 9 bases lining up with TRBD2. Germline loops: CDR1 GTSNPN, CDR2 SVGIG (reference sequence). V was pared by 6 bases and J by 6 bases, with 13 bases of the junction left unmatched. This CDR3 is built from 15 residues. The CDR3 nucleotides read TGTGCCTGCATGAGACGAGCGGGGGGAGGTGATACGCAGTATTTT. It codes for CACMRRAGGGDTQYF.

This sequence joins TRBV5-8 and TRBJ1-5; tentatively, D is TRBD1 (5 bases). The germline V gene has CDR1 SGHTS and CDR2 YDEGEE. V dropped 0 bases and J dropped 9 bases, with 22 bases sitting between them. The CDR3 extends over 17 amino acids. The CDR3 protein is CASSLAGRSQGQGPQHF. In DNA form, the CDR3 reads TGTGCCAGCAGCTTGGCCGGGAGGAGCCAAGGTCAGGGGCCCCAGCATTTT.

This clone was found once. This chain uses TRBV10-3 with TRBJ2-1; 8 positions agree with TRBD2. The ends lost 3 bases at V and 6 bases at J; junction bases unmatched: 10. Germline values: CDR1 ENHRY, CDR2 SYGVKD. The CDR3 runs 16 residues. The DNA of the CDR3 is TGTGCCATCAGTGAAATCGGGTCGGGGGGGATCAATGAGCAGTTCTTC. Its translation is CAISEIGSGGINEQFF.

The chain employs TRBV9 and TRBJ2-3, with TRBD2 matching over 9 bases. J lost 2 bases, V lost 4 bases, and 8 bases had no gene match. Germline CDR1 and CDR2: SGDLS and YYNGEE. The CDR3 has 16 amino acids. DNA of the CDR3: TGTGCCAGCAGCCCCCAGACTAGCGGCTCCACAGATACGCAGTATTTT. It encodes CASSPQTSGSTDTQYF. Supplemented by reference TRBV9 and TRBJ2-3, the full variable domain reads DSGVTQTPKHLITATGQRVTLRCSPRSGDLSVYWYQQSLDQGLQFLIQYYNGEERAKGNILERFSAQQFPDLHSELNLSSLELGDSALYFCASSPQTSGSTDTQYFGPGTRLTVL.

J is TRBJ1-5 and V is TRBV6-1; D gene uncertain. The germline gives CDR1 MNHNS, CDR2 SASEGT. There are 13 residues in the CDR3. The V gene lost 5 bases and the J gene lost 4 bases, with 9 bases spanning the gap. The CDR3 sequence is CASSQELNQPQHF. Written as DNA, the CDR3 is TGTGCCAGCAGTCAAGAACTAAATCAGCCCCAGCATTTT.

As to this clone: Other DNA variants within this sample encode the same CDR3. The J gene is TRBJ1-5, the V gene TRBV19; D is ambiguous. From germline, CDR1 is LNHDA and CDR2 SQIVND (reference sequence). This CDR3 has 12 amino acids. Trimming removed 1 base at V and 7 bases at J, with 5 bases between. The CDR3 spells CASSIGVQPQHF. Written as DNA, the CDR3 is TGTGCCAGTAGTATAGGAGTGCAGCCCCAGCATTTT.

The chain joins TRBV10-3 to TRBJ2-6; D gene uncertain. V was trimmed by 4 bases and J by 5 bases, leaving 21 bases between them. This CDR3 region has 18 residues. Germline assignment: CDR1 ENHRY and CDR2 SYGVKD. CDR3 amino acids: CAISGQEDSHPRANVLTF. As DNA, the CDR3 is TGTGCCATCAGTGGTCAAGAGGATAGCCACCCAAGGGCCAACGTCCTGACTTTC.

This clone was seen once. CDR3 in DNA: TGTGCCAGCAGCTTAGATAGGAGGGGGGGAGGCGAGCAGTACTTC. Protein sequence: CASSLDRRGGGEQYF. The chain links TRBV7-2 to TRBJ2-7, with D perhaps TRBD2 (7 bases). This CDR3 comprises 15 residues. The V end was cut by 1 base, the J end by 6 bases, with 16 bases between. CDR1 SGHTA and CDR2 FQGNSA come from the germline V gene.

V and J are TRBV6-1 and TRBJ1-6; TRBD1 might be the D (6 bases). CDR1 MNHNS and CDR2 SASEGT come from the germline V gene. With 4 bases removed from V and 6 bases from J, the gap between germline ends came to 13 bases. The CDR3 consists of 15 residues. CDR3 DNA: TGTGCCAGCAGTGTCCCGACAGGAGGTAATTCACCCCTCCACTTT. Its translation is CASSVPTGGNSPLHF.

In its sample, this clone was seen once. The rearrangement joins TRBV12-2 to TRBJ1-1. TRBV12-2 represents a pseudogene. The CDR3 spans 18 residues. This CDR3 is CASRGRGAKYLLNTEAFF. The CDR3 bases are TGTGCAAGTCGCGGACGGGGGGCGAAGTACCTTTTGAACACTGAAGCTTTCTTT.

This clone was counted between two and nine times. The chain couples TRBV5-1 to TRBJ2-2; D perhaps matches TRBD2 (5 bases). This CDR3 contains 13 residues. Germline CDR1 is SGHRS and CDR2 is YFSETQ. The germline V and J ends were trimmed by 4 bases and 7 bases, with 11 bases remaining between them. The CDR3 DNA reads as TGCGCCAGCAGCGGAGGTGGGGTCGGGGAGCTGTTTTTT. Translation gives CASSGGGVGELFF.

The rearrangement joins TRBV30 to TRBJ2-1, with TRBD2 as a possible D gene (5 bases). The V gene's germline CDR1 is GTSNPN and CDR2 SVGIG (reference sequence). The CDR3 sequence is 15 residues long. Trimming stripped 2 bases from V and 6 bases from J, with 17 bases between. The CDR3 DNA reads as TGTGCCTGGAGTCGAGGACTTCAACGGACCAATGAGCAGTTCTTC. As protein: CAWSRGLQRTNEQFF.

The chain combines TRBV7-8 with TRBJ2-1; 9 nucleotides line up with TRBD2. Germline CDR1 reads SGHVS; CDR2 reads FQNEAQ. There are 17 residues in the CDR3. V shed 5 bases and J 8 bases; nucleotides not matched to a gene: 16. CDR3 DNA: TGTGCCAGCAGCCCAGCCCGGGTGCGGGAGGGCCGACATGAGCAGTTCTTC. Translated, it gives CASSPARVREGRHEQFF.

The gene calls are TRBV30 and TRBJ2-1, with 10 bases lining up with TRBD2. This CDR3 spans 15 amino acids. The V gene end was trimmed by 4 bases and the J gene end by 10 bases; junction bases not matched to a gene: 13. CDR1 and CDR2 from the germline V gene are GTSNPN and SVGIG (reference sequence). In nucleotides, the CDR3 is TGTGCCTGGAATGAGAAAGCTAGCGGGAGTTGGGAGCAGTTCTTC. Amino acids: CAWNEKASGSWEQFF.

This chain connects TRBV7-2 to TRBJ2-7, with D unclear. Germline CDR1 is SGHTA and CDR2 is FQGNSA. The CDR3 is 14 residues long. V lost 5 bases and J lost 3, with 14 bases in between. The CDR3 region is CASSPPDMVYEQYF. CDR3 nucleotide sequence: TGTGCCAGCAGCCCACCCGACATGGTCTACGAGCAGTACTTC.

The gene calls are TRBV28 and TRBJ1-6; 8 nucleotides agree with TRBD1. The germline V gene encodes CDR1 MDHEN and CDR2 SYDVKM. Trimming took 6 bases from V and 10 from J; bases not matched to a gene: 5. The CDR3 runs 13 residues. The CDR3 is CASRDRVGSPLHF. CDR3 coding DNA: TGTGCCAGCAGGGACAGGGTCGGCTCACCCCTCCACTTT.

J is TRBJ2-7 and V is TRBV28, with 8 bases fitting TRBD1. Germline-derived CDR1 and CDR2 are MDHEN and SYDVKM. V lost 6 bases to trimming and J lost 11 bases; unmatched junction nucleotides: 9. The CDR3 has 12 residues. The CDR3 coding sequence is TGTGCCAGCAGCTTGGCCCAGGGGGCGAAGTACTTC. Its protein is CASSLAQGAKYF.

The V and J genes are TRBV28 and TRBJ2-3, with 8 bases identical to TRBD1. This CDR3 region has 15 residues. Germline V lookup: CDR1 MDHEN, CDR2 SYDVKM. V gave up 5 bases and J gave up 2 bases; unmatched junction bases: 6. The CDR3 DNA reads as TGTGCCAGCAGTCTCCGACAGGGGACCACAGATACGCAGTATTTT. It is translated as CASSLRQGTTDTQYF.

This clone occurred once. The chain has TRBV4-2 and TRBJ1-2; TRBD1 might be the D (6 bases). The CDR3 is 15 residues long. V was cut by 3 bases and J by 3 bases, with 14 bases left in between. Germline V lookup: CDR1 LGHNA, CDR2 YNFKEQ. CDR3 nucleotide sequence: TGTGCCAGCAGCCACTCAGGGGACGAAGACTATGGCTACACCTTC. Translation gives CASSHSGDEDYGYTF.

This rearrangement joins TRBV5-4 to TRBJ1-1; D is perhaps TRBD1 (5 bases). Trimming took 2 bases from V and 0 from J, leaving 5 bases between them. The CDR3 runs to 13 residues. The germline gives CDR1 SGHNT, CDR2 YYREEE (reference sequence). The CDR3 DNA reads TGTGCCAGCAGCTTAGGGGTGAACACTGAAGCTTTCTTT. Amino acids: CASSLGVNTEAFF.

The chain has TRBV7-9 and TRBJ2-1, with D maybe TRBD2 (5 bases). The CDR3 is 14 amino acids. Germline V CDR1 and CDR2: SEHNR, FQNEAQ (reference sequence). Trimming shortened V by 0 bases and J by 8 bases, and 11 bases separated the two germline ends. CDR3 sequence reads: CASSLAGVSYEQFF. Written as DNA, the CDR3 is TGTGCCAGCAGCTTAGCGGGAGTGTCTTATGAGCAGTTCTTC.

This clone was detected once. The chain employs TRBV27 and TRBJ1-2, with a possible D match to TRBD1 (5 bases). This CDR3 is 16 amino acids long. Germline lookup yields CDR1 MNHEY and CDR2 SMNVEV (reference sequence). V dropped 3 bases and J dropped 3 bases, with 17 bases sitting between them. The DNA of the CDR3 is TGTGCCAGCAGTTTCTTTGGTCAGGGAAGGTACTATGGCTACACCTTC. Protein: CASSFFGQGRYYGYTF.

This chain links TRBV19 with TRBJ2-5; the match to TRBD2 covers 8 bases. V lost 1 base, J lost 11 bases, and 6 bases stayed unmatched. CDR1 and CDR2 from the germline V gene are LNHDA and SQIVND (reference sequence). The CDR3 has 13 amino acids. Written as DNA, the CDR3 is TGTGCCAGTAGTATAGCGGGAGGGGAGGAGCAGTACTTC. Residues: CASSIAGGEEQYF.

This clone appeared once. This chain's CDR3 is CSGERDTDYEQYF. The CDR3 coding sequence is TGCAGCGGAGAGCGGGACACCGACTACGAGCAGTACTTC. V and J are TRBV29-1 and TRBJ2-7; D is possibly TRBD2 (7 bases). Germline CDR1 reads SQVTM; CDR2 reads ANQGSEA. The V end lost 7 bases, the J end lost 3 bases, and 16 bases lay between the germline ends. The CDR3 is 13 residues long.

The CDR3 region has the DNA TGTGCCAGCAGTTTAAGGGGGGGGCGACACAATGAGCAGTTCTTC. Amino acid sequence: CASSLRGGRHNEQFF. V and J are TRBV27 and TRBJ2-1; TRBD2 is a possible D gene (7 bases). V lost 2 bases and J 5 bases, leaving 13 bases between the germline ends. The germline V gene encodes CDR1 MNHEY and CDR2 SMNVEV (reference sequence). The CDR3 consists of 15 residues.

This clone was detected only a few times. The rearrangement uses TRBV7-6 and TRBJ1-1; D unclear. The CDR3 runs to 13 residues. V was clipped by 4 bases and J by 2 bases, with 8 bases between them. Germline CDR1 SGHVS, CDR2 FNYEAQ. The CDR3 reads CASSSGVNTEAFF. Written as DNA, the CDR3 is TGTGCCAGCAGCTCGGGAGTCAACACTGAAGCTTTCTTT.

The rearrangement links TRBV5-8 to TRBJ2-1, with a possible D match to TRBD2 (5 bases). Germline V gene sequence: CDR1 SGHTS, CDR2 YDEGEE. V lost 2 bases and J lost 3, with 12 bases in between. This CDR3 contains 15 residues. The CDR3 sequence is CASSFNPAGYNEQFF. Here the CDR3 DNA reads TGTGCCAGCAGCTTCAATCCGGCGGGCTACAATGAGCAGTTCTTC.

This clone was observed a handful of times. As DNA, the CDR3 is TGCGCCAGCAGCCAAGGGGCAGCTAATCAGCCCCAGCATTTT. Amino acid sequence: CASSQGAANQPQHF. The chain has TRBV4-1 and TRBJ1-5; D unresolved. V was cut by 1 base and J by 4 bases, with 8 bases left in between. The length of the CDR3 is 14 residues. Germline CDR1 is MGHRA and CDR2 is YSYEKL.

This clone was observed a handful of times. This chain joins TRBV5-6 and TRBJ2-7; 8 bases match TRBD1. The CDR3 is made up of 12 amino acids. The ends lost 4 bases at V and 9 bases at J; junction bases unmatched: 6. The germline gives CDR1 SGHDT, CDR2 YYEEEE. As DNA, the CDR3 is TGTGCCAGCAGCCCTGGACAGGGAGCGCAGTACTTC. It yields the protein CASSPGQGAQYF.

The genes are TRBV7-6 and TRBJ2-1; a possible D gene is TRBD1 (6 bases). The V and J ends lost 0 bases and 10 bases respectively, with 19 bases between them. Germline CDR1 and CDR2: SGHVS and FNYEAQ. The CDR3 extends over 16 amino acids. The CDR3 here is CASSLALPGQPGEQFF. DNA for the CDR3: TGTGCCAGCAGCTTAGCGCTTCCGGGACAACCGGGGGAGCAGTTCTTC.

This clone appeared a few times. The V call is TRBV4-1, the J call TRBJ1-2; TRBD1 is a possible D gene (5 bases). This CDR3 is built from 16 residues. Trimming shortened V by 4 bases and J by 0 bases, and 15 bases separated the two germline ends. The V gene's germline CDR1 is MGHRA and CDR2 YSYEKL. CDR3 in amino acids: CASSLLYRTTNYGYTF. The DNA for the CDR3 is TGCGCCAGCAGCCTACTCTATAGGACAACTAACTATGGCTACACCTTC.